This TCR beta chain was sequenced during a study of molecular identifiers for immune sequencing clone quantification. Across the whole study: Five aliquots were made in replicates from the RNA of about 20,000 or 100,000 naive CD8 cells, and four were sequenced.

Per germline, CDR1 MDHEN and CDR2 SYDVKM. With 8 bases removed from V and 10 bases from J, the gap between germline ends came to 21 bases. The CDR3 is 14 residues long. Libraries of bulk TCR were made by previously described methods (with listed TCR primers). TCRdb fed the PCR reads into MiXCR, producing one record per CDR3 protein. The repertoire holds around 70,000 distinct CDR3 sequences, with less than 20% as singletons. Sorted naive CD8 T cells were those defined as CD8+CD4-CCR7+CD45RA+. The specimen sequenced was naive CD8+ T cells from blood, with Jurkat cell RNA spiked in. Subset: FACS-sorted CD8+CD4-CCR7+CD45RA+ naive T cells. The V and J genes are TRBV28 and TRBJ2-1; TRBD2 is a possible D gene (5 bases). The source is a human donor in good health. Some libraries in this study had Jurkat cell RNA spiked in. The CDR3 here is CASGRASWDREQFF. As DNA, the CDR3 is TGTGCCAGCGGTAGGGCTAGCTGGGATCGGGAGCAGTTCTTC.